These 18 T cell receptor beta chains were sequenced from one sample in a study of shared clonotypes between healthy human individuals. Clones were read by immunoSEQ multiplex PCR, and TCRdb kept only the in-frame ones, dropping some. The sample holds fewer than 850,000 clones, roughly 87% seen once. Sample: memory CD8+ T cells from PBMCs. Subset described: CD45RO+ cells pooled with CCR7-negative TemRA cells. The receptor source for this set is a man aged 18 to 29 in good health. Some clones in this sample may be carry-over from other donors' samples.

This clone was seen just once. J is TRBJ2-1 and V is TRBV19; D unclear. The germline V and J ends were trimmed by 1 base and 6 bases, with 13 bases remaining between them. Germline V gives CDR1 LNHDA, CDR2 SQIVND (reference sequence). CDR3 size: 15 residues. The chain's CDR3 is CASSIAQIAVNEQFF. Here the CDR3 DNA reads TGTGCCAGTAGTATAGCCCAAATAGCCGTCAATGAGCAGTTCTTC. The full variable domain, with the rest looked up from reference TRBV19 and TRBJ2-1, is DGGITQSPKYLFRKEGQNVTLSCEQNLNHDAMYWYRQDPGQGLRLIYYSQIVNDFQKGDIAEGYSVSREKKESFPLTVTSAQKNPTAFYLCASSIAQIAVNEQFFGPGTRLTVL.

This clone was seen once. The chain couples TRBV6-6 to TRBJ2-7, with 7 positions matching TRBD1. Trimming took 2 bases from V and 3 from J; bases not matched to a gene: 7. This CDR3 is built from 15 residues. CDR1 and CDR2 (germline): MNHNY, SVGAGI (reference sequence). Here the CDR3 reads CASSYTPDRVYEQYF. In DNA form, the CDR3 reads TGTGCCAGCAGTTACACACCTGACAGGGTCTACGAGCAGTACTTC.

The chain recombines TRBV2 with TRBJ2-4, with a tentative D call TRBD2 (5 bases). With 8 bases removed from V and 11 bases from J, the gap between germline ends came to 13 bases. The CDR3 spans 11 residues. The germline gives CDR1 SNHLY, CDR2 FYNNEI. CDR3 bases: TGTGCCAGCGAGAGCGGACTTGTTCAGTACTTC. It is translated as CASESGLVQYF.

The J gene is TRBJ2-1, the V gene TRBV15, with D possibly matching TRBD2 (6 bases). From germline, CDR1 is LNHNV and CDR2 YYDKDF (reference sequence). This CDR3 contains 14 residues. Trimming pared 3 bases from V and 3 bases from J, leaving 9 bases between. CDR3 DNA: TGTGCCACCAGCAGGGGGACTCTCTACAATGAGCAGTTCTTC. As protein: CATSRGTLYNEQFF.

The CDR3 bases are TGTGCCTGGAGGCCAGGGACTGATACGCAGTATTTT. Protein sequence: CAWRPGTDTQYF. The chain recombines TRBV30 with TRBJ2-3; tentatively, D is TRBD2 (6 bases). CDR3 size: 12 residues. Trimming cost V 3 bases and J 6 bases, with 10 bases left between them. Germline V gene sequence: CDR1 GTSNPN, CDR2 SVGIG (reference sequence).

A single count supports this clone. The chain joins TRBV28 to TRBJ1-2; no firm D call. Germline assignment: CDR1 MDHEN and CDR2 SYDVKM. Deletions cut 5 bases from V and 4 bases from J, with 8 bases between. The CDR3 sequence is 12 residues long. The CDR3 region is CASSGHFYGYTF. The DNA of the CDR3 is TGTGCCAGCAGTGGTCACTTCTATGGCTACACCTTC.

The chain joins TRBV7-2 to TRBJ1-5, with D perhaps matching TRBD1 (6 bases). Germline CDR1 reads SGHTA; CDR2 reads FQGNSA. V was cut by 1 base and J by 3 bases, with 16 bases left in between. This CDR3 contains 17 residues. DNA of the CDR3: TGTGCCAGCAGCTTAGGCCGGCAGGGGTTGCCCAATCAGCCCCAGCATTTT. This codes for CASSLGRQGLPNQPQHF. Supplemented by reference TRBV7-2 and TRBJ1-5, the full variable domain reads GAGVSQSPSNKVTEKGKDVELRCDPISGHTALYWYRQSLGQGLEFLIYFQGNSAPDKSGLPSDRFSAERTGGSVSTLTIQRTQQEDSAVYLCASSLGRQGLPNQPQHFGDGTRLSIL.

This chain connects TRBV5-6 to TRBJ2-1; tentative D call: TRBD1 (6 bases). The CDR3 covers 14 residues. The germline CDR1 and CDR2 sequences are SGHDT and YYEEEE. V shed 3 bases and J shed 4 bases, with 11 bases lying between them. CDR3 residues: CASSSPDRYNEQFF. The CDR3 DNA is TGTGCCAGCAGCTCACCGGACAGATACAATGAGCAGTTCTTC. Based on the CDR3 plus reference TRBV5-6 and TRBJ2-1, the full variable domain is DAGVTQSPTHLIKTRGQQVTLRCSPKSGHDTVSWYQQALGQGPQFIFQYYEEEERQRGNFPDRFSGHQFPNYSSELNVNALLLGDSALYLCASSSPDRYNEQFFGPGTRLTVL.

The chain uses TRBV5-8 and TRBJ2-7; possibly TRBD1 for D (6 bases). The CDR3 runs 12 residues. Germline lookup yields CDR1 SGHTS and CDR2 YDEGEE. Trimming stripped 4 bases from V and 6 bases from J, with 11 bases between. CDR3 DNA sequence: TGTGCCAGCAGCCCCGCCAGGGGCGAGCAGTACTTC. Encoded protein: CASSPARGEQYF.

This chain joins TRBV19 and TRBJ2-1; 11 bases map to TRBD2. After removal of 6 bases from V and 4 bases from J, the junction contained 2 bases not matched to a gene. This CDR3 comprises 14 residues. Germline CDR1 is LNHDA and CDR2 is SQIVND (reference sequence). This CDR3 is CASRTSGIYNEQFF. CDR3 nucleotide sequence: TGTGCCAGTAGGACTAGCGGGATTTACAATGAGCAGTTCTTC.

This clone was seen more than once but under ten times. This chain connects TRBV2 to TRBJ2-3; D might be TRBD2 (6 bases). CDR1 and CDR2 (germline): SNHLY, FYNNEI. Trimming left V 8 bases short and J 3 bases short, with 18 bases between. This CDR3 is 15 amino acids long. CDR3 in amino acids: CASAGETSRTDTQYF. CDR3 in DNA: TGTGCCAGCGCCGGTGAGACTAGTAGGACAGATACGCAGTATTTT.

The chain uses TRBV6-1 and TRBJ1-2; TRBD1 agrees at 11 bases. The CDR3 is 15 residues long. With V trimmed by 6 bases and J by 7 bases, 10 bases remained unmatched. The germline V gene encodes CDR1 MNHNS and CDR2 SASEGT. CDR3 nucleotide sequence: TGTGCCAGCAGCGCACGGGACAGGGGGGAAGGTGGCTACACCTTC. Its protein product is CASSARDRGEGGYTF.

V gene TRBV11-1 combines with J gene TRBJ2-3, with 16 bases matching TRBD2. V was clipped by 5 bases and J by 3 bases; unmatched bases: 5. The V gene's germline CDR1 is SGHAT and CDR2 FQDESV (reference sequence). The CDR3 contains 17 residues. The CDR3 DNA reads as TGTGCCAGCAGCCCGGGACTAGCGGGAGGGCCAACAGATACGCAGTATTTT. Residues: CASSPGLAGGPTDTQYF.

The DNA for the CDR3 is TGTGCCAGCAGGAGGGAACGGATGGGCGAGCAGTACTTC. This codes for CASRRERMGEQYF. The V gene is TRBV27, the J gene TRBJ2-7, with D perhaps TRBD2 (5 bases). Deletions cut 6 bases from V and 6 bases from J, with 15 bases between. This CDR3 is built from 13 residues. Per the germline V gene, CDR1 is MNHEY and CDR2 is SMNVEV (reference sequence).

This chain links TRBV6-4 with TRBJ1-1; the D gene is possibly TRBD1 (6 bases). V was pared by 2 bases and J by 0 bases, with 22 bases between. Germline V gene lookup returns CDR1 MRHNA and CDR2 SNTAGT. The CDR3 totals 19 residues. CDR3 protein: CASSDPRRGGPSMNTEAFF. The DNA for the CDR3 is TGTGCCAGCAGTGACCCGAGGAGGGGGGGCCCATCCATGAACACTGAAGCTTTCTTT.

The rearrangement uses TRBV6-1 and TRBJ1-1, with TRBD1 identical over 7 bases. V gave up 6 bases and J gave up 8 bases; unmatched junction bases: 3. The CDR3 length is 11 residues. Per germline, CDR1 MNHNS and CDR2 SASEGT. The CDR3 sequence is CASSYRGEAFF. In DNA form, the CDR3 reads TGTGCCAGCAGCTACAGGGGCGAAGCTTTCTTT.

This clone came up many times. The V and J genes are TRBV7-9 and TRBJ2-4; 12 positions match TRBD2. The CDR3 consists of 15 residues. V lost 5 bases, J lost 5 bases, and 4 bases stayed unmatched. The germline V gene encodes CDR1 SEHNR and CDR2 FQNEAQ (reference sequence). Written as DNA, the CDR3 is TGTGCCAGCAGCCAATCTAGCGGGAGGGAAAACATTCAGTACTTC. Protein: CASSQSSGRENIQYF. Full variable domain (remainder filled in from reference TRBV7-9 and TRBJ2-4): DTGVSQNPRHKITKRGQNVTFRCDPISEHNRLYWYRQTLGQGPEFLTYFQNEAQLEKSRLLSDRFSAERPKGSFSTLEIQRTEQGDSAMYLCASSQSSGRENIQYFGAGTRLSVL.

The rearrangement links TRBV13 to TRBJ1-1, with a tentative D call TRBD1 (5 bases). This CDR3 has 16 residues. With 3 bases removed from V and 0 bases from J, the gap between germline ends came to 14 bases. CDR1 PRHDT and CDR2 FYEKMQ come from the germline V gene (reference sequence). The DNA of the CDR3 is TGTGCCAGCAGCTTCGGGGACCCCTTTTTGAACACTGAAGCTTTCTTT. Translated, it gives CASSFGDPFLNTEAFF. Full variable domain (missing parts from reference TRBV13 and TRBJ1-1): AAGVIQSPRHLIKEKRETATLKCYPIPRHDTVYWYQQGPGQDPQFLISFYEKMQSDKGSIPDRFSAQQFSDYHSELNMSSLELGDSALYFCASSFGDPFLNTEAFFGQGTRLTVV.